In this sample, the clone carrying this T cell receptor (beta chain) turned up many times. This sample was included in a study of CD8+ T cells in alopecia areata. Treatment: oral pan-JAK inhibitor, 5-10 mg twice daily. The CDR3 is 14 residues long. Germline V gives CDR1 SGDLS, CDR2 YYNGEE. The V and J ends lost 4 bases and 5 bases, in that order; junction bases with no gene match: 1. RNA extraction and reverse transcription yielded cDNA as sequencing template. Measured with immunoSEQ multiplex PCR; TCRdb has only the in-frame clones, and not every one. The sample gives 150,000 to 200,000 clones, about 48% of which show up once; under 14% is in the top ten.

The TCR comes from a human donor with alopecia areata. The material sequenced was CD8+ T cells sorted from blood, taken at week 24, from a patient treated with tofacitinib. The V gene is TRBV9, the J gene TRBJ1-6, with TRBD1 matching 9 bases. CDR3: CASSRQGDNSPLHF. The CDR3 bases are TGTGCCAGCAGCCGACAGGGGGATAATTCACCCCTCCACTTT.